A single sample gave rise to the 13 T cell receptor beta chains below, sequenced in a study of cytomegalovirus exposure and HLA in healthy donors. The PCR ran on 60 Vbeta and 13 Jbeta primers. Using immunoSEQ multiplex PCR, the repertoire was profiled, and TCRdb retains in-frame clones only, with some absent. Of about 180,000 clones listed, 84% are singletons. The material sequenced was PBMCs. These receptors came from a girl aged 5-17 years in good health and CMV-seropositive.

This clone was detected only once. The chain joins TRBV6-1 to TRBJ1-5; D call uncertain. The CDR3 consists of 13 residues. The V gene lost 4 bases and the J gene lost 7 bases, with 11 bases spanning the gap. The germline V gene has CDR1 MNHNS and CDR2 SASEGT. For the CDR3, the DNA is TGTGCCAGCAGTGCGGACTATTGGCAGCCCCAGCATTTT. The encoded protein is CASSADYWQPQHF.

The chain uses TRBV5-1 and TRBJ2-2; TRBD1 might be the D (6 bases). The CDR3 runs to 16 residues. V was trimmed by 3 bases and J by 0 bases, leaving 12 bases between them. From germline, CDR1 is SGHRS and CDR2 YFSETQ. CDR3 sequence (DNA): TGCGCCAGCAGCTCCATCCGGACAGCGAACACCGGGGAGCTGTTTTTT. It specifies CASSSIRTANTGELFF.

V gene TRBV7-2 combines with J gene TRBJ2-3; 11 nucleotides align to TRBD1. Trimming took 5 bases from V and 4 from J; bases not matched to a gene: 8. The V gene's germline CDR1 is SGHTA and CDR2 FQGNSA. The CDR3 is made up of 16 amino acids. CDR3 loop: CASSLDRGLGPDTQYF. CDR3 bases: TGTGCCAGCAGCCTGGACAGGGGGCTTGGTCCAGATACGCAGTATTTT.

This sequence joins TRBV6-6 and TRBJ1-2, with D possibly TRBD1 on 5 matching bases. The ends were cut back, 3 bases at V and 9 bases at J, with 14 bases in the middle. CDR1 MNHNY and CDR2 SVGAGI come from the germline V gene (reference sequence). This CDR3 has 13 amino acids. In DNA, the CDR3 is TGTGCCAGCAGTTATGATCAGGGCCGTAGCTACACCTTC. Encoded protein: CASSYDQGRSYTF.

This chain joins TRBV12-5 and TRBJ2-3; the D is unclear. Germline V gene sequence: CDR1 LGHNT, CDR2 FRNRAP. The CDR3 runs to 11 residues. V gave up 4 bases and J gave up 6 bases, with 5 bases separating them. In nucleotides, the CDR3 is TGTGCTAGTGGTTCTTTGGATACGCAGTATTTT. This encodes CASGSLDTQYF.

CDR3 sequence: CASYIDGGGYGYTF. The CDR3 DNA is TGTGCCAGCTACATCGACGGGGGGGGGTATGGCTACACCTTC. This rearrangement joins TRBV2 to TRBJ1-2; the D gene is possibly TRBD1 (5 bases). From germline, CDR1 is SNHLY and CDR2 FYNNEI. The CDR3 sequence is 14 residues long. V lost 8 bases to trimming and J lost 5 bases, with 18 bases between them.

The J gene is TRBJ2-1, the V gene TRBV5-4; D perhaps matches TRBD2 (5 bases). The germline V gene encodes CDR1 SGHNT and CDR2 YYREEE (reference sequence). V lost 1 base to trimming and J lost 4 bases, with 6 bases between them. The CDR3 runs 13 residues. CDR3 sequence: CASSLRGYNEQFF. CDR3 DNA: TGTGCCAGCAGCTTGAGAGGGTACAATGAGCAGTTCTTC.

The gene calls are TRBV25-1 and TRBJ1-1; D remains unclear. This CDR3 is built from 12 residues. Trimming took off 1 base at V and 8 bases at J, with 8 bases between the two ends. Germline V gene data show CDR1 as MGHDK and CDR2 as SYGVNS. The chain's CDR3 is CASSEFPGEAFF. DNA for the CDR3: TGTGCCAGCAGTGAATTCCCGGGGGAAGCTTTCTTT.

This chain links TRBV9 with TRBJ2-3; TRBD2 aligns across 7 bases. Germline V gene lookup returns CDR1 SGDLS and CDR2 YYNGEE. J gave up 5 bases and V 3 bases, and 9 bases lay outside the gene matches. This CDR3 comprises 15 residues. CDR3 in DNA: TGTGCCAGCAGCGCATCCGGGACTACGATAGATACGCAGTATTTT. As protein: CASSASGTTIDTQYF. Based on the CDR3 plus reference TRBV9 and TRBJ2-3, the full variable domain is DSGVTQTPKHLITATGQRVTLRCSPRSGDLSVYWYQQSLDQGLQFLIQYYNGEERAKGNILERFSAQQFPDLHSELNLSSLELGDSALYFCASSASGTTIDTQYFGPGTRLTVL.

The CDR3 sequence: CASSGGAEAFF. The CDR3 DNA is TGTGCCAGCAGTGGAGGGGCTGAAGCTTTCTTT. The J gene is TRBJ1-1, the V gene TRBV6-5; D is possibly TRBD1 (5 bases). Germline assignment: CDR1 MNHEY and CDR2 SVGAGI. V lost 5 bases, J lost 6 bases, and 7 bases lay in between. This CDR3 has 11 residues.

The rearrangement uses TRBV7-9 and TRBJ2-7, with D possibly being TRBD1 (6 bases). The CDR3 loop spans 18 amino acids. V was clipped by 5 bases and J by 5 bases, with 28 bases between them. CDR1 SEHNR and CDR2 FQNEAQ come from the germline V gene (reference sequence). The CDR3 spells CASSPSPNDRLSVHEQYF. The CDR3 region has the DNA TGTGCCAGCAGCCCTTCCCCGAACGACAGGTTATCCGTCCACGAGCAGTACTTC.

This clone has a handful of counts. The chain couples TRBV11-3 to TRBJ2-3; possibly TRBD2 for D (5 bases). CDR3 length: 15 residues. V lost 3 bases to trimming and J lost 11 bases, with 21 bases between them. From germline, CDR1 is SGHNT and CDR2 YENEEA. DNA for the CDR3: TGTGCCAGCAGCTTCAGACCGGACTCCCCAAATGAGCAGTATTTT. Translating gives CASSFRPDSPNEQYF.

The chain employs TRBV19 and TRBJ1-5, with D unclear. The CDR3 totals 13 residues. V was cut by 4 bases and J by 10 bases, with 14 bases left in between. Germline V gives CDR1 LNHDA, CDR2 SQIVND (reference sequence). The chain's CDR3 is CASSNSRGGPQHF. For the CDR3, the DNA is TGTGCCAGTAGTAACTCTCGGGGAGGACCCCAGCATTTT.